The TCR beta chain described here comes from a study of CD8 T cells in Susac syndrome. Study at large: Patients with Susac syndrome were therapy-naive, on corticosteroids, or on intravenous immunoglobulin alone at blood draw.

V was clipped by 0 bases and J by 0 bases, with 8 bases between them. Germline V gives CDR1 MNHEY, CDR2 SMNVEV (reference sequence). The CDR3 spans 16 residues. An input of about 0.45 to 1 ug of RNA was subjected to reverse transcription using random hexamers. Amplification of the TCR beta CDR3 was carried out by immunoSEQ multiplex PCR, which spanned a total of 54 Vbeta and 13 Jbeta segments. TCRdb re-analysed the immunoSEQ multiplex PCR reads in MiXCR, keeping a single row per CDR3 protein. The sample holds under 200,000 distinct CDR3 sequences, roughly 91% seen once. The chain combines TRBV27 with TRBJ1-4; D gene ambiguous. Material: CD4+ T cells from PBMCs. The TCR comes from a human donor with Susac syndrome. For the CDR3, the DNA is TGTGCCAGCAGTTTATCCGCTATACCAACTAATGAAAAACTGTTTTTT. Residues: CASSLSAIPTNEKLFF. The whole variable domain, filled in from reference TRBV27 and TRBJ1-4, reads EAQVTQNPRYLITVTGKKLTVTCSQNMNHEYMSWYRQDPGLGLRQIYYSMNVEVTDKGDVPEGYKVSRKEKRNFPLILESPSPNQTSLYFCASSLSAIPTNEKLFFGSGTQLSVL.